Listed below are T cell receptor beta chains from one sample, sequenced in a study of Ad26.COV2.S vaccination and SARS-CoV-2 variants. TCRdb's copy holds only in-frame clones and misses some; the assay was immunoSEQ multiplex PCR. The data contain about 400,000 clones, more than 75% of them singletons. The sample was peripheral blood, taken in a trial of Ad26.COV2.S vaccine versus placebo. The receptors stem from a person between 18 and 59 years old who received the Ad26.COV2.S COVID-19 vaccine or a placebo. Each CDR3 is given with its conserved first and last residue. A D gene is named only where the DNA matches it firmly. Rows give clone size only sometimes, using once, few, many, or a class for an expanded clone.

v_call: TRBV3-1/TRBV3-2
clone_size: -
j_call: TRBJ1-1
d_call: -
cdr3_aa: CASSQETGWSGTEAFF
cdr3_nt: TGTGCCAGCAGCCAAGAAACAGGGTGGTCGGGGACTGAAGCTTTCTTT

v_call: TRBV6-5
clone_size: -
j_call: TRBJ1-4
d_call: -
cdr3_aa: CASSYLQGRGEKLFF
cdr3_nt: TGTGCCAGCAGTTACCTGCAGGGTCGGGGTGAAAAACTGTTTTTT

v_call: TRBV9
clone_size: -
j_call: TRBJ2-2
d_call: TRBD2
cdr3_aa: CASSDPQGLAGAGELFF
cdr3_nt: TGTGCCAGCAGCGACCCCCAGGGACTAGCTGGGGCCGGGGAGCTGTTTTTT

v_call: TRBV19
clone_size: -
j_call: TRBJ1-2
d_call: -
cdr3_aa: CASRPPGLPYGYTF
cdr3_nt: TGTGCCAGTAGGCCCCCGGGCCTCCCATATGGCTACACCTTC

v_call: TRBV5-1
clone_size: -
j_call: TRBJ2-7
d_call: -
cdr3_aa: CASSPPTASYEQYF
cdr3_nt: TGCGCCAGCAGCCCTCCGACGGCCTCCTACGAGCAGTACTTC

v_call: TRBV10-1
clone_size: few
j_call: TRBJ1-1
d_call: -
cdr3_aa: CASSAAGFYTEAFF
cdr3_nt: TGCGCCAGCAGTGCGGCAGGGTTTTACACTGAAGCTTTCTTT

v_call: TRBV30
clone_size: once
j_call: TRBJ1-2
d_call: TRBD1
cdr3_aa: CAWSAGQPSDGYTF
cdr3_nt: TGTGCCTGGAGCGCGGGACAGCCTTCCGATGGCTACACCTTC

v_call: TRBV11-2
clone_size: -
j_call: TRBJ1-4
d_call: TRBD1
cdr3_aa: CASSLAGGGEKLFF
cdr3_nt: TGTGCCAGCAGCTTAGCAGGGGGAGGGGAAAAACTGTTTTTT

v_call: TRBV5-6
clone_size: -
j_call: TRBJ1-2
d_call: -
cdr3_aa: CASSVSPRGYTF
cdr3_nt: TGTGCCAGCAGCGTAAGCCCAAGAGGCTACACCTTC

v_call: TRBV28
clone_size: -
j_call: TRBJ1-4
d_call: -
cdr3_aa: CASSLMAGSDEKLFF
cdr3_nt: TGTGCCAGCAGCTTGATGGCAGGGTCGGATGAAAAACTGTTTTTT

v_call: TRBV7-9
clone_size: -
j_call: TRBJ1-2
d_call: TRBD1
cdr3_aa: CASSLMGQAPTGYTF
cdr3_nt: TGTGCCAGCAGCTTAATGGGACAGGCACCCACTGGCTACACCTTC

v_call: TRBV19
clone_size: -
j_call: TRBJ1-1
d_call: -
cdr3_aa: CASSILRDGNTEAFF
cdr3_nt: TGTGCCAGTAGTATCCTCCGGGATGGGAACACTGAAGCTTTCTTT

v_call: TRBV7-7
clone_size: -
j_call: TRBJ2-5
d_call: -
cdr3_aa: CASSFSVGLANQETQYF
cdr3_nt: TGTGCTAGCAGCTTTAGTGTCGGCCTGGCGAACCAAGAGACCCAGTACTTC

v_call: TRBV4-3
clone_size: -
j_call: TRBJ2-7
d_call: TRBD2
cdr3_aa: CASSQMGGGTYEQYF
cdr3_nt: TGCGCCAGCAGCCAGATGGGCGGGGGGACCTACGAGCAGTACTTC

v_call: TRBV4-1
clone_size: -
j_call: TRBJ2-7
d_call: TRBD1
cdr3_aa: CASSQDPNSGTGGYEQYF
cdr3_nt: TGCGCCAGCAGCCAAGATCCTAATTCGGGGACAGGGGGCTACGAGCAGTACTTC

v_call: TRBV7-8
clone_size: -
j_call: TRBJ2-5
d_call: -
cdr3_aa: CASSLLRGRGGETQYF
cdr3_nt: TGTGCCAGCAGCTTACTCAGGGGTCGGGGAGGGGAGACCCAGTACTTC

v_call: TRBV7-9
clone_size: -
j_call: TRBJ2-5
d_call: -
cdr3_aa: CASSLALETQYF
cdr3_nt: TGTGCCAGCAGCCTCGCCCTGGAGACCCAGTACTTC

v_call: TRBV28
clone_size: -
j_call: TRBJ1-3
d_call: -
cdr3_aa: CASSFPGLNTIYF
cdr3_nt: TGTGCCAGCAGTTTTCCGGGGTTGAACACCATATATTTT

v_call: TRBV28
clone_size: -
j_call: TRBJ2-5
d_call: -
cdr3_aa: CASSTLTVSQYF
cdr3_nt: TGTGCCAGCAGCACACTGACAGTCTCCCAGTACTTC

v_call: TRBV3-1/TRBV3-2
clone_size: -
j_call: TRBJ2-1
d_call: -
cdr3_aa: CASSHFGTSYYNEQFF
cdr3_nt: TGTGCCAGCAGCCATTTTGGGACTTCCTATTACAATGAGCAGTTCTTC